The next 31 T cell receptor beta chains were all read from a single sample in a study of blood T cell repertoires in COVID-19. TCRdb keeps only in-frame clones here, not all; method: immunoSEQ multiplex PCR. Altogether tens of thousands of clones are present, around 87% being singletons, with the ten largest covering roughly a fifth. The sample consisted of peripheral blood. The receptors come from a woman aged 80 or older with COVID-19, enrolled during active disease.

This clone turned up a few times. This chain connects TRBV29-1 to TRBJ1-1, with 8 bases aligning to TRBD1. The length of the CDR3 is 12 residues. Unmatched junction bases numbered 4, after V lost 4 bases and J lost 6 bases. Germline-derived CDR1 and CDR2 are SQVTM and ANQGSEA. DNA of the CDR3: TGCAGCGTTGCCAGGGGGCTGGCTGAAGCTTTCTTT. It encodes CSVARGLAEAFF. Based on the CDR3 plus reference TRBV29-1 and TRBJ1-1, the full variable domain is SAVISQKPSRDICQRGTSLTIQCQVDSQVTMMFWYRQQPGQSLTLIATANQGSEATYESGFVIDKFPISRPNLTFSTLTVSNMSPEDSSIYLCSVARGLAEAFFGQGTRLTVV.

This sequence joins TRBV30 and TRBJ1-2; unclear D gene. The germline V and J ends were trimmed by 4 bases and 7 bases, with 13 bases remaining between them. This CDR3 is built from 12 residues. Looked up from germline, CDR1 is GTSNPN and CDR2 is SVGIG (reference sequence). DNA for the CDR3: TGTGCCTGGAATGAGGGATTGGCTGGCTACACCTTC. This gives the protein CAWNEGLAGYTF.

The chain employs TRBV7-2 and TRBJ1-1; TRBD1 matches 8 bases. V lost 0 bases, J lost 11 bases, and 5 bases stayed unmatched. This CDR3 is built from 13 residues. Germline V gene sequence: CDR1 SGHTA, CDR2 FQGNSA. CDR3 in amino acids: CASSLAQGARAFF. CDR3 nucleotides: TGTGCCAGCAGCTTAGCGCAGGGGGCAAGGGCTTTCTTT.

This chain connects TRBV5-1 to TRBJ2-1; TRBD2 aligns across 8 bases. The CDR3 has 16 amino acids. J gave up 2 bases and V 1 base, and 5 bases lay outside the gene matches. The germline V gene encodes CDR1 SGHRS and CDR2 YFSETQ. The DNA for the CDR3 is TGCGCCAGCAGCTTGTTTACGGGGGGGCCCTACAATGAGCAGTTCTTC. It yields the protein CASSLFTGGPYNEQFF.

This clone was detected only once. The rearrangement uses TRBV12-3 or TRBV12-4 and TRBJ2-5; no firm D call. The germline V and J ends were trimmed by 3 bases and 2 bases, with 4 bases remaining between them. The CDR3 is made up of 12 amino acids. CDR3 sequence reads: CASSFTQETQYF. The CDR3 region has the DNA TGTGCCAGCAGTTTCACTCAAGAGACCCAGTACTTC.

This chain joins TRBV7-9 and TRBJ1-2, with a possible D match to TRBD1 (5 bases). Germline loops: CDR1 SEHNR, CDR2 FQNEAQ (reference sequence). The CDR3 consists of 13 residues. With 3 bases removed from V and 4 bases from J, the gap between germline ends came to 9 bases. CDR3 in DNA: TGTGCCAGCAGCTTGGACACTATCTATGGCTACACCTTC. This translates into CASSLDTIYGYTF.

The V call is TRBV29-1, the J call TRBJ1-1; 7 bases match TRBD1. This CDR3 comprises 12 residues. V lost 7 bases, J lost 0 bases, and 2 bases stayed unmatched. CDR1 is SQVTM and CDR2 is ANQGSEA in the germline V gene. In DNA form, the CDR3 reads TGCAGCGCCGGACAGGTGAACACTGAAGCTTTCTTT. It translates to CSAGQVNTEAFF.

This clone was recorded only once. The chain is built from TRBV5-5 and TRBJ2-7; the match to TRBD1 covers 7 bases. V lost 4 bases and J lost 6; bases outside the gene matches: 13. Germline V gene data show CDR1 as SGHKS and CDR2 as YYEKEE (reference sequence). The CDR3 is 15 residues long. Here the CDR3 reads CASSILGTEASEQYF. The CDR3 DNA reads TGTGCCAGCAGCATACTCGGGACAGAGGCTAGCGAGCAGTACTTC.

V and J are TRBV9 and TRBJ1-2; unclear D gene. V was cut by 5 bases and J by 8 bases, with 25 bases left in between. CDR3 length: 16 residues. The germline V gene has CDR1 SGDLS and CDR2 YYNGEE. The CDR3 DNA reads as TGTGCCAGCAGACCGAGGGCGTCCCCACTGACTTGGGGCTACACCTTC. Translated: CASRPRASPLTWGYTF.

The chain combines TRBV18 with TRBJ2-3; TRBD2 aligns across 10 bases. CDR1 and CDR2 (germline): KGHSH, LQKENI. This CDR3 has 20 residues. V lost 6 bases to trimming and J lost 0 bases; unmatched junction nucleotides: 18. The CDR3 loop reads CASSLRASSGGFSSTDTQYF. CDR3 nucleotides: TGTGCCAGCTCTCTAAGGGCGTCTAGCGGGGGATTCTCTAGCACAGATACGCAGTATTTT.

V usage is TRBV6-2 or TRBV6-3 and J usage is TRBJ1-1; 7 bases are a match to TRBD1. CDR3 size: 15 residues. Germline loops: CDR1 MNHEY, CDR2 SVGEGT. J was trimmed by 1 base and V by 2 bases; bases with no gene match: 4. CDR3 in DNA: TGTGCCAGCAGTTACGCGGGACAGCCGAACACTGAAGCTTTCTTT. Protein: CASSYAGQPNTEAFF.

This sequence joins TRBV3-1 (or the pseudogene TRBV3-2) and TRBJ1-1; D is unclear. This CDR3 region has 14 residues. Germline assignment: CDR1 LGHDT and CDR2 YNNKEL (reference sequence). The V end lost 4 bases, the J end lost 0 bases, and 9 bases lay between the germline ends. The CDR3, as DNA: TGTGCCAGCAGCCTTTCTCTCCTGAACACTGAAGCTTTCTTT. Its translation: CASSLSLLNTEAFF.

This clone was seen only once. The gene calls are TRBV9 and TRBJ2-1, with D tentatively TRBD2 (5 bases). With 0 bases removed from V and 7 bases from J, the gap between germline ends came to 17 bases. Germline V gene sequence: CDR1 SGDLS, CDR2 YYNGEE. The CDR3 sequence is 16 residues long. CDR3 in amino acids: CASSVGVGEPWNEQFF. The CDR3 coding sequence is TGTGCCAGCAGCGTAGGAGTGGGAGAGCCTTGGAATGAGCAGTTCTTC.

V and J are TRBV19 and TRBJ1-6; TRBD1 agrees at 11 bases. After removal of 3 bases from V and 9 bases from J, the junction contained 4 bases not matched to a gene. The CDR3 spans 15 residues. The germline gives CDR1 LNHDA, CDR2 SQIVND (reference sequence). The CDR3 region has the DNA TGTGCCAGTAGTATTGGACAGGGGGCCCTTTCACCCCTCCACTTT. It specifies CASSIGQGALSPLHF.

The V and J genes are TRBV7-9 and TRBJ1-5, with 7 positions matching TRBD1. Germline lookup yields CDR1 SEHNR and CDR2 FQNEAQ (reference sequence). J was trimmed by 7 bases and V by 1 base; bases with no gene match: 7. This CDR3 region has 15 residues. The CDR3 bases are TGTGCCAGCAGCTTAGGCGACAGGGTTCAGCAGCCCCAGCATTTT. Translating gives CASSLGDRVQQPQHF.

This clone was recorded once. This chain joins TRBV5-1 and TRBJ2-3; 9 nucleotides align to TRBD2. Trimming removed 4 bases from V and 7 bases from J; junction bases left unmatched: 10. This CDR3 is 15 amino acids long. Germline CDR1 and CDR2: SGHRS and YFSETQ. CDR3 residues: CASSPPLRGGHTQYF. The CDR3 nucleotides are TGCGCCAGCAGCCCTCCTTTGCGGGGGGGCCATACGCAGTATTTT.

This clone is a singleton in its sample. The chain is built from TRBV6-2 or TRBV6-3 and TRBJ1-1; D perhaps matches TRBD1 (5 bases). V lost 5 bases and J lost 6, with 10 bases in between. The CDR3 consists of 12 residues. Germline CDR1 and CDR2: MNHEY and SVGEGT. The CDR3: CASSPTGAEAFF. The CDR3 coding sequence is TGTGCCAGCAGTCCAACGGGGGCTGAAGCTTTCTTT.

The chain carries TRBV3-1 (or the pseudogene TRBV3-2) and TRBJ2-1, with 9 bases fitting TRBD1. The germline V gene has CDR1 LGHDT and CDR2 YNNKEL (reference sequence). The CDR3 sequence is 15 residues long. Germline trimming cut 4 bases from V and 9 bases from J; bases unmatched to any gene: 10. CDR3: CASSREDRGSGEQFF. DNA for the CDR3: TGTGCCAGCAGCCGAGAGGACAGGGGATCTGGTGAGCAGTTCTTC.

This chain connects TRBV2 to TRBJ1-2; possible D gene TRBD1, 5 bases. Between the trimmed V and J ends, which lost 7 bases and 2 bases, there was a span of 11 bases. CDR3 length: 13 residues. Germline assignment: CDR1 SNHLY and CDR2 FYNNEI. CDR3 amino acids: CASTGSGNYGYTF. The CDR3 nucleotides read TGTGCCAGCACGGGTTCAGGGAACTATGGCTACACCTTC.

This chain connects TRBV5-1 to TRBJ2-3; TRBD1 aligns across 8 bases. The CDR3 has 15 amino acids. CDR1 is SGHRS and CDR2 is YFSETQ in the germline V gene. The V segment lost 1 base and the J segment 2 bases; nucleotides outside the gene matches: 3. CDR3 DNA: TGCGCCAGCAGCTTGAGGGACAGGTACACAGATACGCAGTATTTT. Residues: CASSLRDRYTDTQYF.

The chain recombines TRBV6-1 with TRBJ1-1, with a tentative D call TRBD1 (5 bases). Germline assignment: CDR1 MNHNS and CDR2 SASEGT. The CDR3 runs to 15 residues. V lost 3 bases, J lost 1 base, and 12 bases lay in between. For the CDR3, the DNA is TGTGCCAGCAGTGACCCTAACCAGGGGAACACTGAAGCTTTCTTT. It encodes CASSDPNQGNTEAFF.

This chain uses TRBV6-5 with TRBJ1-2, with TRBD1 matching over 10 bases. V lost 4 bases to trimming and J lost 7 bases; unmatched junction nucleotides: 12. This CDR3 spans 16 amino acids. Germline V lookup: CDR1 MNHEY, CDR2 SVGAGI. CDR3 loop: CASSSGGGQGFAGYTF. The DNA for the CDR3 is TGTGCCAGCAGTTCCGGGGGGGGACAGGGGTTTGCTGGCTACACCTTC.

The chain has TRBV18 and TRBJ2-5; 8 nucleotides line up with TRBD1. CDR1 and CDR2 from the germline V gene are KGHSH and LQKENI. Trimming removed 5 bases from V and 5 bases from J; junction bases left unmatched: 7. This CDR3 region has 14 residues. The CDR3 coding sequence is TGTGCCAGCTCAACCCGGACAGGGATTGAGACCCAGTACTTC. It translates to CASSTRTGIETQYF.

J is TRBJ1-1 and V is TRBV20-1; possible D gene TRBD1, 6 bases. The V end lost 3 bases, the J end lost 1 base, and 9 bases lay between the germline ends. Looked up from germline, CDR1 is DFQATT and CDR2 is SNEGSKA (reference sequence). The CDR3 consists of 13 residues. The CDR3 DNA reads TGCAGTGCTAGTCGGACAGAGAACACTGAAGCTTTCTTT. It specifies CSASRTENTEAFF.

The chain employs TRBV7-2 and TRBJ1-4; a weak D match, TRBD1 (5 bases). This CDR3 has 16 amino acids. Germline values: CDR1 SGHTA, CDR2 FQGNSA. V lost 4 bases and J lost 7, with 19 bases in between. The CDR3 loop is CASSSQRAGRGEKLFF. Here the CDR3 DNA reads TGTGCCAGCAGCTCCCAGCGGGCGGGAAGGGGTGAAAAACTGTTTTTT.

The chain is built from TRBV11-2 and TRBJ1-2, with TRBD1 matching over 10 bases. The J segment lost 2 bases and the V segment lost 2 bases, leaving 5 bases of the junction unmatched. The CDR3 is made up of 16 amino acids. Germline CDR1 SGHAT, CDR2 FQNNGV. CDR3 bases: TGTGCCAGCAGCTTAAAACCGGGACAGGGGAACTATGGCTACACCTTC. Translating gives CASSLKPGQGNYGYTF.

This chain links TRBV5-1 with TRBJ2-5, with 7 positions matching TRBD1. Trimming took 5 bases from V and 4 from J; bases not matched to a gene: 8. Germline CDR1 SGHRS, CDR2 YFSETQ. The CDR3 spans 14 residues. CDR3 coding DNA: TGCGCCAGCAGAACTAACAGGGGATTAGAGACCCAGTACTTC. Its protein is CASRTNRGLETQYF.

The J gene is TRBJ2-3, the V gene TRBV11-2; TRBD1 is a possible D gene (5 bases). The CDR3 length is 15 residues. Germline V lookup: CDR1 SGHAT, CDR2 FQNNGV. With 0 bases removed from V and 4 bases from J, the gap between germline ends came to 11 bases. DNA for the CDR3: TGTGCCAGCAGCTTAGATGGCAGGGAAGCAGATACGCAGTATTTT. This encodes CASSLDGREADTQYF.

The rearrangement links TRBV5-6 to TRBJ1-2; weak D call: TRBD1 (6 bases). The germline CDR1 and CDR2 sequences are SGHDT and YYEEEE. V lost 0 bases and J 7 bases, leaving 10 bases between the germline ends. The CDR3 loop spans 13 amino acids. The CDR3 sequence: CASSLARGGGYTF. Here the CDR3 DNA reads TGTGCCAGCAGCTTGGCCCGAGGGGGTGGCTACACCTTC.

The chain recombines TRBV2 with TRBJ1-3; unclear D gene. Trimming removed 5 bases at V and 7 bases at J, with 18 bases between. The CDR3 has 15 amino acids. Germline CDR1 SNHLY, CDR2 FYNNEI. The CDR3 reads CASSSTGKRLNTIYF. DNA of the CDR3: TGTGCCAGCAGTTCAACCGGGAAAAGGCTGAACACCATATATTTT.

CDR3 sequence: CASSLSAGNGYTF. The CDR3 DNA is TGTGCCAGCAGTTTATCTGCCGGGAATGGCTACACCTTC. V is TRBV27 and J is TRBJ1-2; no firm D call. The length of the CDR3 is 13 residues. V was pared by 0 bases and J by 6 bases, with 8 bases between. The germline V gene has CDR1 MNHEY and CDR2 SMNVEV (reference sequence).